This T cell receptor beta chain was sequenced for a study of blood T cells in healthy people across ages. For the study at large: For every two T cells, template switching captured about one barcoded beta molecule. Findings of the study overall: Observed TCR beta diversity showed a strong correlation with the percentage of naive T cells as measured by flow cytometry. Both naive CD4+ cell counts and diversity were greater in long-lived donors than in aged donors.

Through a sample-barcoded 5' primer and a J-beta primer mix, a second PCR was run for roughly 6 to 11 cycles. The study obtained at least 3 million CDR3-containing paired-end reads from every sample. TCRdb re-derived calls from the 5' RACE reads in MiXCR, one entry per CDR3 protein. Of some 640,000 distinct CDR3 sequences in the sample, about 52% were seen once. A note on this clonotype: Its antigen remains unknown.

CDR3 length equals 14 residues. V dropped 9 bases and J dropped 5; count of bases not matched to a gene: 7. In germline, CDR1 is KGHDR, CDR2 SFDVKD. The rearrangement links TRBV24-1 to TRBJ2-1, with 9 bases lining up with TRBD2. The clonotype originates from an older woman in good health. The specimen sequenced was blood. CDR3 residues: CATARTSENNEQFF. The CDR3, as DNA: TGTGCCACCGCCCGGACTAGCGAGAACAATGAGCAGTTCTTC.